Reported below is one T cell receptor (beta chain). The sample is drawn from a study of OX40 agonist ivuxolimab in advanced cancers. On the study more broadly: Ivuxolimab is a fully human IgG2 antibody that activates OX40 (CD134).

The assay was immunoSEQ multiplex PCR, and TCRdb's table has in-frame clones only and misses some. The table records tens of thousands of clones, about 90% of them present only once. The sampling schedule covered blood at baseline, cycle 4 day 1, and cycle 7 day 1. The CDR3 contains 15 residues. Germline V CDR1 and CDR2: LNHDA, SQIVND (reference sequence). J lost 2 bases, V lost 6 bases, and 5 bases had no gene match. The chain carries TRBV19 and TRBJ1-1, with 11 positions matching TRBD1. The material was CD4+ or CD8+ T cells sorted from blood, obtained in a trial of the OX40 agonist ivuxolimab. This receptor was identified in an adult with an advanced solid tumor such as melanoma, head and neck, liver or kidney cancer. Here the CDR3 DNA reads TGTGCCAGTAGCGGGACAGGGGGTGTAAACACTGAAGCTTTCTTT. Protein product: CASSGTGGVNTEAFF. The variable domain in full, completed from reference TRBV19 and TRBJ1-1, reads DGGITQSPKYLFRKEGQNVTLSCEQNLNHDAMYWYRQDPGQGLRLIYYSQIVNDFQKGDIAEGYSVSREKKESFPLTVTSAQKNPTAFYLCASSGTGGVNTEAFFGQGTRLTVV.